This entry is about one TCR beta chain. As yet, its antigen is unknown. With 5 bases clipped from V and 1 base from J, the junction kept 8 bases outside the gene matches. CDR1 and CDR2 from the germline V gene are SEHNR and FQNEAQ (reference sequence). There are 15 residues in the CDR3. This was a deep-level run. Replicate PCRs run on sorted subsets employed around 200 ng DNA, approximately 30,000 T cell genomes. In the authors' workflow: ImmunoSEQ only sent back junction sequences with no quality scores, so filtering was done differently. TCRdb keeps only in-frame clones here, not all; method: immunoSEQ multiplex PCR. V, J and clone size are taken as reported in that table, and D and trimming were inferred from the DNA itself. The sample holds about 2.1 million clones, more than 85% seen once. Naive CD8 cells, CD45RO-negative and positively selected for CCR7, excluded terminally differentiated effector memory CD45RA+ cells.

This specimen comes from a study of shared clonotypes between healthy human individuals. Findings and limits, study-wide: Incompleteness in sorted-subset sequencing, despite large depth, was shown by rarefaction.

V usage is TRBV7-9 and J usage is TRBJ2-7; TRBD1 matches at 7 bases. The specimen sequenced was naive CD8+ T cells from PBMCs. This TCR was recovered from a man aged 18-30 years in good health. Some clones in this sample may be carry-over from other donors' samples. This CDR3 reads CASSQTRQGSYEQYF. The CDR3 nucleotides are TGTGCCAGCAGCCAAACACGACAGGGTTCCTACGAGCAGTACTTC. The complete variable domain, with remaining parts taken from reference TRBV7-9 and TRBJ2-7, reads DTGVSQNPRHKITKRGQNVTFRCDPISEHNRLYWYRQTLGQGPEFLTYFQNEAQLEKSRLLSDRFSAERPKGSFSTLEIQRTEQGDSAMYLCASSQTRQGSYEQYFGPGTRLTVT.